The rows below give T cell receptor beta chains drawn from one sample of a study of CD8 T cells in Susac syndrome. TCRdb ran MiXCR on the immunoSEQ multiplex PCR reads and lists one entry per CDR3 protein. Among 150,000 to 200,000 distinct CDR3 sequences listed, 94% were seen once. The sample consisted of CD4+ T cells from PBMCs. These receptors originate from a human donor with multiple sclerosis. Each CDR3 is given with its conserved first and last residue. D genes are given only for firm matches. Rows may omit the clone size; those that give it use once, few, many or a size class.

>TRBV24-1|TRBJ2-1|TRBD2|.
CATSDGTSGISEQFF
TGTGCCACCAGTGATGGGACTAGCGGGATTTCTGAGCAGTTCTTC
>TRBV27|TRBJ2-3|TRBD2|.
CASSTWTSGRSDTQYF
TGTGCCAGCAGTACCTGGACTAGCGGGAGGTCTGATACGCAGTATTTT
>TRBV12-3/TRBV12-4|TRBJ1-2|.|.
CASSLGPRATF
TGTGCCAGCAGTTTAGGCCCCAGGGCCACCTTC
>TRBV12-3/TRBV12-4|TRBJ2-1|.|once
CASSPGTTGNYEQFF
TGTGCCAGCAGTCCCGGGACCACCGGGAACTATGAGCAGTTCTTC
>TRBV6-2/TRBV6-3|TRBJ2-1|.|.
CASGGDTFGDEQFF
TGTGCCAGCGGAGGAGACACCTTCGGAGATGAGCAGTTCTTC
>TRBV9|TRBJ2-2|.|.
CASSVDRFPGELFF
TGTGCCAGCAGCGTGGATAGATTCCCCGGGGAGCTGTTTTTT
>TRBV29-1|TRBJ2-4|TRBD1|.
CSVEDLTATGYKNIQYF
TGCAGCGTTGAAGATCTGACGGCGACAGGGTACAAAAACATTCAGTACTTC
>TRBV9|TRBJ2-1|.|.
CASSVDLRYNEQFF
TGTGCCAGCAGCGTAGATTTACGGTACAATGAGCAGTTCTTC
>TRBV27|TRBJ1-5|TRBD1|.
CASSSYGQGGNPQPQHF
TGTGCCAGCAGTTCTTACGGACAGGGAGGGAACCCTCAGCCCCAGCATTTT
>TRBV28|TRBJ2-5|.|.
CASSSTRPAAQYF
TGTGCCAGCAGTTCGACTAGGCCAGCGGCCCAGTACTTC
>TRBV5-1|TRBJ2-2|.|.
CASSFRDIFTGELFF
TGCGCCAGCAGCTTTAGGGACATCTTCACCGGGGAGCTGTTTTTT
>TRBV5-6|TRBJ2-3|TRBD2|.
CASSLLAGRSTDTQYF
TGTGCCAGCAGCTTGTTAGCGGGCCGAAGCACAGATACGCAGTATTTT
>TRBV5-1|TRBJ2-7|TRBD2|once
CASSFTGGPAGYEQYF
TGCGCCAGCAGCTTTACGGGAGGGCCGGCGGGCTACGAGCAGTACTTC
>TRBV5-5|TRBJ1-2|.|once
CASSSTLQGYGYTF
TGTGCCAGCAGCTCGACCTTACAGGGTTATGGCTACACCTTC
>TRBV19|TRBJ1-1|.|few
CASSPTGGTEAFF
TGTGCCAGTAGTCCAACAGGTGGGACTGAAGCTTTCTTT
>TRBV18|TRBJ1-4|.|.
CASSPMAQVSGEANEKLFF
TGTGCCAGCTCACCTATGGCCCAAGTGTCCGGCGAGGCTAATGAAAAACTGTTTTTT
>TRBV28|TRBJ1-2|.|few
CASSPPNYGYTF
TGTGCCAGCAGTCCCCCAAACTATGGCTACACCTTC
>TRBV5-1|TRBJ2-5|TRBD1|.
CASSWGQGEETQYF
TGCGCCAGCAGCTGGGGACAGGGCGAAGAGACCCAGTACTTC
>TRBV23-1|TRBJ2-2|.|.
CASSQSPSGSPPGSCFF
.
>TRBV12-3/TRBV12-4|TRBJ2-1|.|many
CASSFYNEQFF
TGTGCCAGCAGTTTTTACAATGAGCAGTTCTTC
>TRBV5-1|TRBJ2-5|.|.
CASSMVGTQETQYF
TGCGCCAGCAGTATGGTGGGGACTCAAGAGACCCAGTACTTC
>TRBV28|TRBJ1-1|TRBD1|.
CASSSGTANEAFF
TGTGCCAGCAGTTCCGGGACAGCGAATGAAGCTTTCTTT
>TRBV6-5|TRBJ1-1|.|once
CASTPRGTTNTEAFF
TGTGCCAGCACTCCACGGGGCACCACGAACACTGAAGCTTTCTTT
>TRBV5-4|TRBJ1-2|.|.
CASSRRGDYGYTF
TGTGCCAGCAGCCGGAGAGGAGACTATGGCTACACCTTC
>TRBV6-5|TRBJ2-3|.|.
CASSYSGTGYSDTQYF
TGTGCCAGCAGTTACTCGGGAACAGGGTATTCAGATACGCAGTATTTT
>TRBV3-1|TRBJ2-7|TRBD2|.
CASSRSGRPYEQYF
TGTGCCAGCAGCCGTAGCGGGAGGCCCTACGAGCAGTACTTC
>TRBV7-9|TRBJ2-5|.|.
CASSDSPGAQYF
TGTGCCAGCAGCGATTCTCCGGGGGCCCAGTACTTC
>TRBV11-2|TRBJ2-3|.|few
CASSLETYTDTQYF
TGTGCCAGCAGCTTAGAGACCTACACAGATACGCAGTATTTT
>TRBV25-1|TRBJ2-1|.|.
CATRGDSYEQFF
TGTGCCACCAGGGGGGATTCTTATGAGCAGTTCTTC
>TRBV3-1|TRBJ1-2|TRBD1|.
CASSFAWTGRNYGYTF
TGTGCCAGCAGCTTCGCCTGGACAGGGAGAAACTATGGCTACACCTTC
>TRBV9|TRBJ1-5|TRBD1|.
CASSVGWTGGLNTTSNQPQHF
TGTGCCAGCAGCGTAGGTTGGACAGGGGGCCTAAACACCACCAGCAATCAGCCCCAGCATTTT
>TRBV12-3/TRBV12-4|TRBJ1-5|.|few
CASSLGQPQHF
TGTGCCAGCAGTTTGGGTCAGCCCCAGCATTTT
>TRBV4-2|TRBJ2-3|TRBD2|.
CASSQDALAGSRNTQYF
TGTGCCAGCAGCCAAGACGCACTAGCGGGATCCCGAAATACGCAGTATTTT
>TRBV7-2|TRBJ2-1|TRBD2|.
CASSEASGLYNEQFF
TGTGCCAGCAGCGAAGCTAGCGGACTCTACAATGAGCAGTTCTTC
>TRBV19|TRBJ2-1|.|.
CASSRTTYNEQFF
TGTGCCAGTAGTAGGACTACCTACAATGAGCAGTTCTTC
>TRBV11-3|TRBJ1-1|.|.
CASSFPNSTPFF
TGTGCCAGCAGCTTCCCGAACTCCACCCCGTTCTTT
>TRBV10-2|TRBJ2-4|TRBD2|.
CASSSGSTKNIQYF
TGCGCCAGCTCTAGCGGGAGCACCAAAAACATTCAGTACTTC
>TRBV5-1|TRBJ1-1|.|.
CASSSLFDTEAFF
TGCGCCAGCAGCAGCCTCTTCGACACTGAAGCTTTCTTT
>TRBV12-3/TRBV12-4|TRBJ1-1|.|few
CASSLTGRTEAFF
TGTGCCAGCAGTTTAACCGGTCGCACTGAAGCTTTCTTT
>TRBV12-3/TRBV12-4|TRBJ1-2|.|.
CASNVEGRLYGYTF
TGTGCCAGCAATGTGGAAGGCCGTCTCTATGGCTACACCTTC
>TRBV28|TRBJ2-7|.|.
CASRSLAEQYF
TGTGCCAGCAGATCCCTCGCGGAGCAGTACTTC
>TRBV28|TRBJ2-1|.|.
CASSGVHSGNSYNEQFF
TGTGCCAGCAGTGGGGTCCACAGTGGAAACTCCTACAATGAGCAGTTCTTC
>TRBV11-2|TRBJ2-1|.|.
CASSLDRENEQFF
TGTGCCAGCAGCTTAGATCGCGAGAATGAGCAGTTCTTC
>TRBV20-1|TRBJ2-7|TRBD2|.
CSAKFGREAEQYF
TGCAGTGCTAAATTCGGACGGGAGGCCGAGCAGTACTTC
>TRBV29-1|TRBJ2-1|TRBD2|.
CSAKGLAGGTGEFF
TGCAGCGCTAAGGGACTAGCGGGCGGGACAGGGGAGTTCTTC
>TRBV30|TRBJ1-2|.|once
CAWTHLQGYGYTF
TGTGCCTGGACCCACTTACAGGGCTATGGCTACACCTTC
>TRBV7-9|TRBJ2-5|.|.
CASSNPGGGYQETQYF
TGTGCCAGCAGCAACCCCGGTGGAGGGTACCAAGAGACCCAGTACTTC
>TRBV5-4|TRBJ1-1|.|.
CASGSGRMNGHTEAFF
TGTGCCAGCGGATCAGGGAGAATGAACGGTCACACTGAAGCTTTCTTT
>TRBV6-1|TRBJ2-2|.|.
CASSEYGRGVDLGELFF
TGTGCCAGCAGTGAATATGGCAGGGGGGTAGACCTCGGGGAGCTGTTTTTT
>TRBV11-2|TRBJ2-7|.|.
CASSRVGDRYEQYF
TGTGCCAGCAGCCGCGTAGGGGACCGCTACGAGCAGTACTTC
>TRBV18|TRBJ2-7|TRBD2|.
CASSPPFSELAGSYEQYF
TGTGCCAGCTCACCACCGTTCTCGGAGCTAGCGGGGAGTTACGAGCAGTACTTC
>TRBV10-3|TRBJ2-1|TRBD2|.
CAISTRGPAGGGNEQFF
TGTGCCATCAGTACCCGTGGGCCAGCGGGAGGAGGGAATGAGCAGTTCTTC
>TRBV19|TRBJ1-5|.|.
CASSITEGDQPQHF
TGTGCCAGTAGTATAACGGAAGGAGACCAGCCCCAGCATTTT
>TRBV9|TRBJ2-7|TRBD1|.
CASSGQGVKQYF
TGTGCCAGCAGTGGACAGGGGGTAAAACAGTACTTC
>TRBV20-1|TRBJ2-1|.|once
CSAREGLYNEQFF
TGCAGTGCTAGGGAGGGGTTATACAATGAGCAGTTCTTC
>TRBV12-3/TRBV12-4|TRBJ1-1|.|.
CASSRQALNTEAFF
TGTGCCAGCAGTCGCCAGGCGTTGAACACTGAAGCTTTCTTT